Each of the 4 T cell receptor beta chains below was sequenced from the same sample in a study of PD-1 blockade in classical Hodgkin lymphoma. Measured with immunoSEQ multiplex PCR; TCRdb has only the in-frame clones, and not every one. The sample contains 40,000 to 65,000 clones, more than 65% of which appear only once. There was relapse after autologous stem cell transplantation in every patient, and there was variation in brentuximab vedotin exposure. Source: peripheral blood mononuclear cells (PBMCs), taken at baseline. These receptors came from a human donor with classical Hodgkin lymphoma.

V usage is TRBV29-1 and J usage is TRBJ2-3; 9 bases line up with TRBD2. V trimming: 7 bases; J trimming: 1 base; junction bases outside the gene matches: 12. The germline V gene encodes CDR1 SQVTM and CDR2 ANQGSEA. This CDR3 spans 16 amino acids. This chain's CDR3 is CSGGALREGGTDTQYF. CDR3 nucleotide sequence: TGCAGCGGCGGGGCTCTGCGGGAGGGCGGCACAGATACGCAGTATTTT.

V usage is TRBV25-1 and J usage is TRBJ2-3; D not resolved. This CDR3 is built from 13 residues. Trimming took 1 base from V and 1 from J, leaving 3 bases between them. Germline V lookup: CDR1 MGHDK, CDR2 SYGVNS. CDR3 sequence reads: CASSEWGTDTQYF. The CDR3 DNA sequence: TGTGCCAGCAGTGAATGGGGCACAGATACGCAGTATTTT.

A few counts support this clone. J is TRBJ1-2 and V is TRBV10-3; 7 bases fit TRBD1. V shed 2 bases, J shed 2 bases, and the junction held 5 bases outside the gene matches. Germline CDR1 ENHRY, CDR2 SYGVKD. This CDR3 contains 15 residues. CDR3 bases: TGTGCCATCAGTGAGGGGGGACAGAGGAACTATGGCTACACCTTC. Translating it yields CAISEGGQRNYGYTF.

Remarks on this clone: In the same sample, other DNA sequences code for this CDR3. The gene calls are TRBV7-9 and TRBJ2-1, with D unresolved. V was shortened by 0 bases and J by 4 bases, with 1 base between the two germline ends. The CDR3 is 12 residues long. CDR1 is SEHNR and CDR2 is FQNEAQ in the germline V gene (reference sequence). The CDR3 region is CASSLAYNEQFF. The CDR3 nucleotides are TGTGCCAGCAGCTTAGCGTACAATGAGCAGTTCTTC.